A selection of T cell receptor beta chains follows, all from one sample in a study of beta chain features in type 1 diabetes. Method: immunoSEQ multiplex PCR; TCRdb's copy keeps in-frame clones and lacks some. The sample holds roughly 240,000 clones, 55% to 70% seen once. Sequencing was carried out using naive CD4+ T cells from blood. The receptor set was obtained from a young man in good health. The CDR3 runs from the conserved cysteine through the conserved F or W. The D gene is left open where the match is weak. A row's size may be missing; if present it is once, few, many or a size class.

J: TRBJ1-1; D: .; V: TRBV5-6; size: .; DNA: TGTGCCAGCAGCTTGAGGCGGACAGAAAACACTGAAGCTTTCTTT; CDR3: CASSLRRTENTEAFF
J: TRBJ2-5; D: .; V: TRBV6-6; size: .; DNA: TGTGCCAGCAGTCGGGACTACCAAGAGACCCAGTACTTC; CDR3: CASSRDYQETQYF
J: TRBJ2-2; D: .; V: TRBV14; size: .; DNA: TGTGCCAGCAGCCAAATCCCCTTGAACACCGGGGAGCTGTTTTTT; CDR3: CASSQIPLNTGELFF
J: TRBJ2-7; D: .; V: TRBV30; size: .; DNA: TGTGCCTGGAGGGCTGGTCCCTCCGTCGAGCAGTACTTC; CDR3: CAWRAGPSVEQYF
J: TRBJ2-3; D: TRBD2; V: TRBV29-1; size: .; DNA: TGCAGCGTTGAAGATCTGCTAGCGGGATTCACAGATACGCAGTATTTT; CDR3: CSVEDLLAGFTDTQYF
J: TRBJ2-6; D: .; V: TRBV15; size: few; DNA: TGTGCCACCACCCCCAGCAGGGGCTCTGGGGCCAACGTCCTGACTTTC; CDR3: CATTPSRGSGANVLTF
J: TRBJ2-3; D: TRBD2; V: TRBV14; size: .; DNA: TGTGCCAGCAGCCAAGGGGTGACTAGCCGATACACAGATACGCAGTATTTT; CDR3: CASSQGVTSRYTDTQYF
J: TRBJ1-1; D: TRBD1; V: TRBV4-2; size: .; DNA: TGTGCCAGCAGCCAGAGACAGGGTGGAAACACTGAAGCTTTCTTT; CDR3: CASSQRQGGNTEAFF
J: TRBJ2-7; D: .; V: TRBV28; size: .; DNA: TGTGCCAGCAGGAGACAGGTCTACGAGCAGTACTTC; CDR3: CASRRQVYEQYF
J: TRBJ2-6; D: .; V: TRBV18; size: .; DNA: TGTGCCAGCTCACCGGGACCCTGGGCTGGGGCCAACGTCCTGACTTTC; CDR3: CASSPGPWAGANVLTF
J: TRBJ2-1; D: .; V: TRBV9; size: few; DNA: TGTGCCAGCAGCGTATCTGGAAATGACTACAATGAGCAGTTCTTC; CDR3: CASSVSGNDYNEQFF
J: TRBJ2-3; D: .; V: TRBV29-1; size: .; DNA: TGCAGCGTTGTTGTGGGATCGCAGTATTTT; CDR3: CSVVVGSQYF
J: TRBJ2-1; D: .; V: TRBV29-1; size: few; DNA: TGCAGCGTTGAACGGTACAATGAGCAGTTCTTC; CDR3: CSVERYNEQFF
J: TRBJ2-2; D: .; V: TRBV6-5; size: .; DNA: TGTGCCAGCAGAAGTTGGTCTATTAACACCGGGGAGCTGTTTTTT; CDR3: CASRSWSINTGELFF
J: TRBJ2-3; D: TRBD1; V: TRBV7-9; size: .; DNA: TGTGCCAGCAGCCGTGGGACAGCTATAGATACGCAGTATTTT; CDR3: CASSRGTAIDTQYF
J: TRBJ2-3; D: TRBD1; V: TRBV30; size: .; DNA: TGTGCGTTCGGACAGGGCCGCACAGATACGCAGTATTTT; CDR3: CAFGQGRTDTQYF
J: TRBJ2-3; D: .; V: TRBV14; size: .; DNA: TGTGCCAGCAGCAAAGGACGCACAGATACGCAGTATTTT; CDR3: CASSKGRTDTQYF
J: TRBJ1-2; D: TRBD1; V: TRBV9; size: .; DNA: TGTGCCAGCAGCTCCCGGACAGGGGATCGGAACTATGGCTACACCTTC; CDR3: CASSSRTGDRNYGYTF
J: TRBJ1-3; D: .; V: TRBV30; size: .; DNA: TGTGCCTGGACAGCCTCTGGAAACACCATATATTTT; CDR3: CAWTASGNTIYF
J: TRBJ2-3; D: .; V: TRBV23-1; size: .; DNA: TGCGCCAGCCCGACCACAGATACGCAGTATTTT; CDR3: CASPTTDTQYF
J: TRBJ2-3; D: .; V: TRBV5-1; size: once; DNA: TGCGCCAGCAGCCAGCCGGGGGATACGCAGTATTTT; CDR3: CASSQPGDTQYF
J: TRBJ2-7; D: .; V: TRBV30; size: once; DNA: TGTGCCTGGAGTGTAATGGTCTTCAGGGACCATCAATCTTCCTACGAGCAGTACTTC; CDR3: CAWSVMVFRDHQSSYEQYF
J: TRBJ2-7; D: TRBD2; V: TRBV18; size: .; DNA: TGTGCCAGCTCACCAAGTAGCGGGAACGGCGACGAGCAGTACTTC; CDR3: CASSPSSGNGDEQYF
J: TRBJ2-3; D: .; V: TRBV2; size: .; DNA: TGTGCCAGCAGTGATCGGGCCTCGGATACGCAGTATTTT; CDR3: CASSDRASDTQYF
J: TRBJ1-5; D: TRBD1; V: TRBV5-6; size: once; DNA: TGTGCCAGCAGCCCCCGTACCGGGACAGGGAAGGAGCCCCAGCATTTT; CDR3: CASSPRTGTGKEPQHF
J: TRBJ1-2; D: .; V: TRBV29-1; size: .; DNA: TGCAGCGTTGAAGAAATGATAAGAAGTGGCTACACCTTC; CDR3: CSVEEMIRSGYTF
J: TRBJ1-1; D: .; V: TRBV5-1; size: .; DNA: TGCGCCAGCAGCTTTGGGGTTCCGGGCACTGAAGCTTTCTTT; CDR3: CASSFGVPGTEAFF
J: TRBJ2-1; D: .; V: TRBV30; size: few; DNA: TGTGCCTCAAACAGGGAAGCCTACAATGAGCAGTTCTTC; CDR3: CASNREAYNEQFF
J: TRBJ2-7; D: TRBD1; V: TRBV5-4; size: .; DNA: TGTGCCAGCAGCCAACAGGGGTCCGACGAGCAGTACTTC; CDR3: CASSQQGSDEQYF
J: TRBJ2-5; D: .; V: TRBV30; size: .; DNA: TGTGCCTGGAACCAAGGAGGGCAAGAGACCCAGTACTTC; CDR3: CAWNQGGQETQYF
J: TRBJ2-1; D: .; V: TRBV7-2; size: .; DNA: TGTGCCAGCAGCTTGGCGAGCTCCTACAATGAGCAGTTCTTC; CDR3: CASSLASSYNEQFF
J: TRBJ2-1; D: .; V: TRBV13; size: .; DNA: TGTGCCAGCAGCTTTTTTCACGCTCGTGACAATGAGCAGTTCTTC; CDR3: CASSFFHARDNEQFF
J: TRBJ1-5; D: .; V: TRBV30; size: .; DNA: TGTGCCTGGAACATGGGGTATGGTCAGCCCCAGCATTTT; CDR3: CAWNMGYGQPQHF
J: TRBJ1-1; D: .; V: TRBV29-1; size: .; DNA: TGCAGCGTGGCAACCGGGACGAACACTGAAGCTTTCTTT; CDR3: CSVATGTNTEAFF
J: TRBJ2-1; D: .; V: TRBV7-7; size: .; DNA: TGTGCCAGCAGCTTAGACCGAAATAATGAGCAGTTCTTC; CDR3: CASSLDRNNEQFF
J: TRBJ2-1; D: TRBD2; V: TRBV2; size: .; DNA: TGTGCCAGCAGTGAGCTAGCGGGAGGGCCAGGGGAGCAGTTCTTC; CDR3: CASSELAGGPGEQFF
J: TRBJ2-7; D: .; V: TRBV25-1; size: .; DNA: TGTGCCAGCAGTTCCTTATACGAGCAGTACTTC; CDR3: CASSSLYEQYF
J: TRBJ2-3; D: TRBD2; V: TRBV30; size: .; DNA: TGTGCCTGGTCACTAGCGGCGGAAAGCACAGATACGCAGTATTTT; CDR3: CAWSLAAESTDTQYF
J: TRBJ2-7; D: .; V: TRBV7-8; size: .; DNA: TGTGCCAGCAGCTTATCACTAGGCTACGAGCAGTACTTC; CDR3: CASSLSLGYEQYF
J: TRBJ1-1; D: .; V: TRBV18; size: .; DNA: TGTGCCAGCTCACCCACTCTCGGGAACACTGAAGCTTTCTTT; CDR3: CASSPTLGNTEAFF
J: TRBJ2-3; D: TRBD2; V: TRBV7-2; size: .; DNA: TGTGCCAGCAGTAGGCCGGCACTAGCGACAGATACGCAGTATTTT; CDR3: CASSRPALATDTQYF
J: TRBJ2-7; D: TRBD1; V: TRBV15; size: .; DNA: TGTGCCACCAGCAGAGATCCGACAGGGTTGGACGAGCAGTACTTC; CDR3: CATSRDPTGLDEQYF
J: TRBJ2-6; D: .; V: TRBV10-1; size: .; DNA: TGCGCCAGCAGTACTGGAAGCTCTGGGGCCAACGTCCTGACTTTC; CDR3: CASSTGSSGANVLTF
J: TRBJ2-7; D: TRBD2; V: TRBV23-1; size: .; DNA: TGCGCCAGCAGTCAATCGCTACGGACTAGCGGGAGAGTAGAGTACGAGCAGTACTTC; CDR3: CASSQSLRTSGRVEYEQYF
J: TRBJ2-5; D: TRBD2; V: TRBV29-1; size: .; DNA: TGCAGCGCCGGACTAGCGGGTTCCAGGGAGACCCAGTACTTC; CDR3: CSAGLAGSRETQYF
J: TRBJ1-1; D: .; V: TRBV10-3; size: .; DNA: TGTGCCATCAGTGGGACAGCGAACACTGAAGCTTTCTTT; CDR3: CAISGTANTEAFF
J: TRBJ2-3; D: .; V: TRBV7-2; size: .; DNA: TGTGCCAGCAGCTCTGGGGCAGTACATGGAGATACGCAGTATTTT; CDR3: CASSSGAVHGDTQYF